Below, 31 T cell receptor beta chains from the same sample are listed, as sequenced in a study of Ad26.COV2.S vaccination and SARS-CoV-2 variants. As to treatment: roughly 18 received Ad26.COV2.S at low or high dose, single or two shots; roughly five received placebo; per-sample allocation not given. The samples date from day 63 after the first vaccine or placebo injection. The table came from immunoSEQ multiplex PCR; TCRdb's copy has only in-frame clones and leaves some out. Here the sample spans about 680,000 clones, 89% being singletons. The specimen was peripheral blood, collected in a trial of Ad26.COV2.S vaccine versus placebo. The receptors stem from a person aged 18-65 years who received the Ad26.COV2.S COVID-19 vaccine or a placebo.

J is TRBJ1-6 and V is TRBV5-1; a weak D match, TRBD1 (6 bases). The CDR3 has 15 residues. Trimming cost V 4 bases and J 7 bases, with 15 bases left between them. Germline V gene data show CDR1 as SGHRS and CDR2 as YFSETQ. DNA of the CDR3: TGCGCCAGCAGCCCCTTAGGGGGGAGGAATTCACCCCTCCACTTT. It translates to CASSPLGGRNSPLHF.

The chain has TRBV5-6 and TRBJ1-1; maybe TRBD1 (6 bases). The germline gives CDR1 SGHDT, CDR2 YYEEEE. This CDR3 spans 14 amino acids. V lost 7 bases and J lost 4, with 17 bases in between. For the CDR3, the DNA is TGTGCCAGCTCCAGGGGAGCCCGCGGCACTGAAGCTTTCTTT. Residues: CASSRGARGTEAFF.

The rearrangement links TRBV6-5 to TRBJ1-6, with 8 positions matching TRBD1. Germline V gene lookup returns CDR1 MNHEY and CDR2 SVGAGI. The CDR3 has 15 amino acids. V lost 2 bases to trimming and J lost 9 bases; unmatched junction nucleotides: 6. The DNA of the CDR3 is TGTGCCAGCAGTTACCTGACAGGGGAAGGTTCACCCCTCCACTTT. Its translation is CASSYLTGEGSPLHF.

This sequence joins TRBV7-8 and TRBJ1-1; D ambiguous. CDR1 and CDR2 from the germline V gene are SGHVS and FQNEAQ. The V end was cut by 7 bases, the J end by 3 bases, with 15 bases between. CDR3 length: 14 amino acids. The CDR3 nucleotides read TGTGCCAGCAACACTCGCGAAGGACACACTGAAGCTTTCTTT. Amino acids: CASNTREGHTEAFF.

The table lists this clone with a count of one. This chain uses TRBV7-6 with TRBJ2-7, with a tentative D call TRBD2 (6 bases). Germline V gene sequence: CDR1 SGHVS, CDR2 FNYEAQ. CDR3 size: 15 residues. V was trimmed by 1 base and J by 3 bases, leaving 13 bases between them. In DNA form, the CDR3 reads TGTGCCAGCAGCTTAGTGGGGGGTAAGGGCTACGAGCAGTACTTC. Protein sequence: CASSLVGGKGYEQYF.

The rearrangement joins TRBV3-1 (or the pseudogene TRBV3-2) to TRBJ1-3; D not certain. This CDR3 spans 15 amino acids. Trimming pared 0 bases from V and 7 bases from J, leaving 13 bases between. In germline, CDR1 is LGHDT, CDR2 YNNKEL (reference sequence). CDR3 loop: CASSQEGGPMNTIYF. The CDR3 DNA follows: TGTGCCAGCAGCCAAGAAGGTGGACCAATGAACACCATATATTTT.

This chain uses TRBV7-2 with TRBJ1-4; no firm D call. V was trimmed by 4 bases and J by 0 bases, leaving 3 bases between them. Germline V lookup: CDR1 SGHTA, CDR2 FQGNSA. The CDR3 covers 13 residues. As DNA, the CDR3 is TGTGCCAGCAGCTCAGCAACTAATGAAAAACTGTTTTTT. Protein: CASSSATNEKLFF.

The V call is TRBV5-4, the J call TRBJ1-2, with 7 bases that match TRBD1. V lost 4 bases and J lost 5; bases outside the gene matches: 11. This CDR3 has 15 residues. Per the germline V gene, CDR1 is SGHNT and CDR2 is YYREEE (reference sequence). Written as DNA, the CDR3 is TGTGCCAGCAGCCCCGAGGACAGGTCCGTTTATGGCTACACCTTC. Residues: CASSPEDRSVYGYTF.

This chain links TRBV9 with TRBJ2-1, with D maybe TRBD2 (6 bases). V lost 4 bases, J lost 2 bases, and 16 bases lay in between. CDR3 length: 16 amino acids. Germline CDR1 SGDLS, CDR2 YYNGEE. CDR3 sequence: CASSPWDWATYNEQFF. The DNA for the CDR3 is TGTGCCAGCAGCCCTTGGGACTGGGCGACCTACAATGAGCAGTTCTTC.

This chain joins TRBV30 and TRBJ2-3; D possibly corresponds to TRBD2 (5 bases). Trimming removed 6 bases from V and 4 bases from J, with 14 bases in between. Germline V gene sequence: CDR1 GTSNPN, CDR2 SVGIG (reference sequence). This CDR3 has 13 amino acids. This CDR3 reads CACTPGNSDTQYF. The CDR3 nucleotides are TGTGCCTGTACCCCCGGGAACTCAGATACGCAGTATTTT.

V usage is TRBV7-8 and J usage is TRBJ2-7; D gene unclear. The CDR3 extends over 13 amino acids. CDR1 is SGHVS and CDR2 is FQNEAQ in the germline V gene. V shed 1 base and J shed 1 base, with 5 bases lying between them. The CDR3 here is CASSLGISYEQYF. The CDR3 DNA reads TGTGCCAGCAGCTTAGGTATTTCCTACGAGCAGTACTTC.

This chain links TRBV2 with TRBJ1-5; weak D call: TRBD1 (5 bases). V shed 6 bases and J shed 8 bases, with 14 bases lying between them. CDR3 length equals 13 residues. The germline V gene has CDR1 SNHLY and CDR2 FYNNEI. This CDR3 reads CASRGGGDKPQHF. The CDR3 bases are TGTGCCAGCAGAGGAGGAGGGGATAAGCCCCAGCATTTT.

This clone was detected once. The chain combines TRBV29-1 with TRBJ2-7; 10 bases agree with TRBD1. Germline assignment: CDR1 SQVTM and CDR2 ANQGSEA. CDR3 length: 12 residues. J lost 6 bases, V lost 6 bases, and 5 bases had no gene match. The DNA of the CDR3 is TGCAGCGTCAGGACAGGGGGATTCGAGCAGTACTTC. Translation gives CSVRTGGFEQYF.

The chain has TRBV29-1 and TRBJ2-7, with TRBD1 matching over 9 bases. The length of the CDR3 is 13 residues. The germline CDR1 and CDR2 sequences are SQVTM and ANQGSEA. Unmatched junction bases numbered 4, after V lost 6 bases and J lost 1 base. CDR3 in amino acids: CSVGDRDSYEQYF. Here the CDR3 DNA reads TGCAGCGTGGGGGACAGGGATTCCTACGAGCAGTACTTC.

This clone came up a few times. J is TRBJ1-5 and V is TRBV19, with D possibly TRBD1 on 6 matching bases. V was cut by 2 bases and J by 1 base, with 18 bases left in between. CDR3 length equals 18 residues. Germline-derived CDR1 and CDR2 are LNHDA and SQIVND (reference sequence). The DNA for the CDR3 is TGTGCCAGTAGTATACCCAGGGGACGGTTCCTGAGCAATCAGCCCCAGCATTTT. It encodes CASSIPRGRFLSNQPQHF.

The CDR3 sequence: CASSEGTGVTEAFF. In nucleotides, the CDR3 is TGCGCCAGCAGTGAAGGGACAGGGGTGACTGAAGCTTTCTTT. The V call is TRBV10-1, the J call TRBJ1-1, with 10 positions matching TRBD1. V trimming: 3 bases; J trimming: 5 bases; junction bases outside the gene matches: 3. The CDR3 length is 14 residues. The germline V gene has CDR1 WNHNN and CDR2 SYGVQD (reference sequence).

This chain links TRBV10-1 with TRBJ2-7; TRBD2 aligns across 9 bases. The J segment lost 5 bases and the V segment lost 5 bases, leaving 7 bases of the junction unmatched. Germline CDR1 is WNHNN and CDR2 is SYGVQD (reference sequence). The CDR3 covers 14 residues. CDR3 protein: CASSFTREGHEQYF. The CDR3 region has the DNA TGCGCCAGCAGTTTCACGCGGGAGGGACACGAGCAGTACTTC.

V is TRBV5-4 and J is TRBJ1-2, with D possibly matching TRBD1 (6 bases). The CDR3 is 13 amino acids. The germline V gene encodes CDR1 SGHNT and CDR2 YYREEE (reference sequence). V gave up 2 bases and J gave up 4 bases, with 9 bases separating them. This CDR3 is CASSLTGFYGYTF. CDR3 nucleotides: TGTGCCAGCAGCTTAACAGGGTTCTATGGCTACACCTTC. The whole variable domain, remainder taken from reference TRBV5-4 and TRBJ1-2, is ETGVTQSPTHLIKTRGQQVTLRCSSQSGHNTVSWYQQALGQGPQFIFQYYREEENGRGNFPPRFSGLQFPNYSSELNVNALELDDSALYLCASSLTGFYGYTFGSGTRLTVV.

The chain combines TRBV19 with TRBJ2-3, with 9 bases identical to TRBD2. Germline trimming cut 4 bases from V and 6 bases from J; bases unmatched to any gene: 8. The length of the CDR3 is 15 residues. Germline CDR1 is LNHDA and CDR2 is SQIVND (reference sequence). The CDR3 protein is CASSSGGGVVDTQYF. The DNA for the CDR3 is TGTGCCAGTAGTAGCGGCGGGGGGGTAGTGGATACGCAGTATTTT.

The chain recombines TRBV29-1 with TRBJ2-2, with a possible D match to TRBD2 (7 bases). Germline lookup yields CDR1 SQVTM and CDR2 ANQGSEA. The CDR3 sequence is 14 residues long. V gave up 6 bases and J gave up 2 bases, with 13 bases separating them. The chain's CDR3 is CSVRGGANTGELFF. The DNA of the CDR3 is TGCAGCGTCCGAGGGGGGGCTAACACCGGGGAGCTGTTTTTT.

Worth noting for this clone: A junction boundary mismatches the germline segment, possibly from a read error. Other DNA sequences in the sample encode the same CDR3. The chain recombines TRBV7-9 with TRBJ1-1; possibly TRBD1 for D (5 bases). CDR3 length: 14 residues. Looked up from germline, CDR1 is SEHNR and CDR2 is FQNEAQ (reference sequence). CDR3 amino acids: CASRLGVENTEAFF. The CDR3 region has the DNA TGTGCCAGCAGGTTAGGGGTAGAGAACACTGAAGCTTTCTTT.

The CDR3 bases are TGCAGCGCTAAAAGGGCCTACGAGCAGTACTTC. Encoded protein: CSAKRAYEQYF. This chain links TRBV29-1 with TRBJ2-7; no clear D gene. The length of the CDR3 is 11 residues. The germline V gene encodes CDR1 SQVTM and CDR2 ANQGSEA. Trimming shortened V by 7 bases and J by 2 bases, and 9 bases separated the two germline ends.

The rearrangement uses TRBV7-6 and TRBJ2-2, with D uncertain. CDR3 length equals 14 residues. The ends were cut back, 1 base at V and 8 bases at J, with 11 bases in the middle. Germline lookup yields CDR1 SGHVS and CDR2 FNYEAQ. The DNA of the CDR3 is TGTGCCAGCAGCTTAGTGCGGACGGGTGGGGAGCTGTTTTTT. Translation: CASSLVRTGGELFF.

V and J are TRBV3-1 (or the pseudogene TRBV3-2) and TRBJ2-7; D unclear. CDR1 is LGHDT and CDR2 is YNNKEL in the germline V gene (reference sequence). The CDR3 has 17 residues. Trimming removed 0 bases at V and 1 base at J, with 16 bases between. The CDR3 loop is CASSQDPGRPGSYEQYF. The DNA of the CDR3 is TGTGCCAGCAGCCAAGATCCAGGACGGCCGGGTTCCTACGAGCAGTACTTC.

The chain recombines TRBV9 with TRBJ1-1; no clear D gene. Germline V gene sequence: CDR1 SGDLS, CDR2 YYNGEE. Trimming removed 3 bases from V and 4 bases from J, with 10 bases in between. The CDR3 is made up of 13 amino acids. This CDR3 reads CASSAVTSTEAFF. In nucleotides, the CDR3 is TGTGCCAGCAGCGCAGTAACCTCCACTGAAGCTTTCTTT.

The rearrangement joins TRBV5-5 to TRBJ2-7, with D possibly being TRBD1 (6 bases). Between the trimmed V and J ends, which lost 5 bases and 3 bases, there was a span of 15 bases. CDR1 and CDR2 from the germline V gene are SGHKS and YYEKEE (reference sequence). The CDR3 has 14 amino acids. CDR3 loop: CASSHGAGDYEQYF. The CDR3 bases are TGTGCCAGCAGTCACGGGGCAGGGGACTACGAGCAGTACTTC.

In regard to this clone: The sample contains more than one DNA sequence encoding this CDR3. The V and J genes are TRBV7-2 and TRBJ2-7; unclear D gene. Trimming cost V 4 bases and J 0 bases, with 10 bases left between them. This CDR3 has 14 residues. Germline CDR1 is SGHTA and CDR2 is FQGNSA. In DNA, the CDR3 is TGTGCCAGCAGCTCCCGTGGTAGCTCCTACGAGCAGTACTTC. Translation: CASSSRGSSYEQYF.

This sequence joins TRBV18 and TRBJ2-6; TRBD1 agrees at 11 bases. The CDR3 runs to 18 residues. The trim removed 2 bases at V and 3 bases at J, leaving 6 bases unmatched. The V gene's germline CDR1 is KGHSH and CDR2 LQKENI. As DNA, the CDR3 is TGTGCCAGCTCACCAATTGGACAGGGGGCAGATGGGGCCAACGTCCTGACTTTC. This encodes CASSPIGQGADGANVLTF. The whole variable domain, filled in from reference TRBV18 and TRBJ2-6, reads NAGVMQNPRHLVRRRGQEARLRCSPMKGHSHVYWYRQLPEEGLKFMVYLQKENIIDESGMPKERFSAEFPKEGPSILRIQQVVRGDSAAYFCASSPIGQGADGANVLTFGAGSRLTVL.

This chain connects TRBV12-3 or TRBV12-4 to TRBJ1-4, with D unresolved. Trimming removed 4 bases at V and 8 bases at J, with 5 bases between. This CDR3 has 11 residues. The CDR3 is CASSWREKLFF. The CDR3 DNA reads TGTGCCAGCAGTTGGAGGGAAAAACTGTTTTTT.

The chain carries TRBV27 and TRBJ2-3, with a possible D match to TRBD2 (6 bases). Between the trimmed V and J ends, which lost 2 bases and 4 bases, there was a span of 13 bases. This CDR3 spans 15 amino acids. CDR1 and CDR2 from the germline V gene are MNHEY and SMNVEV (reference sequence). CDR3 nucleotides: TGTGCCAGCAGTTTAGGATCGTGGGGGGCAGATACGCAGTATTTT. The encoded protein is CASSLGSWGADTQYF.

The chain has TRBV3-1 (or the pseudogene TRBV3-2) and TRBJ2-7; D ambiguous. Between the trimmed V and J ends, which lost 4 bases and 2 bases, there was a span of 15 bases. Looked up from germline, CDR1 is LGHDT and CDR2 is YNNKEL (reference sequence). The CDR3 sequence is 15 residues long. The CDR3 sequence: CASSLLGSPTYEQYF. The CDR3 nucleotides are TGTGCCAGCAGCCTCCTTGGAAGCCCGACCTACGAGCAGTACTTC.